This entry lists 31 T cell receptor beta chains sequenced from one sample in a study of cytomegalovirus exposure and HLA in healthy donors. PCR employed 60 Vbeta and 13 Jbeta primers. TCRdb's copy holds only in-frame clones and misses some; the assay was immunoSEQ multiplex PCR. The sample includes 200,000 to 250,000 clones, approximately 88% of them seen just once. Sequencing was performed on PBMCs. Every receptor here comes from a boy between 2 and 10 years old in good health and CMV-seronegative.

The CDR3 reads CASSLDARAPSGNTIYF. CDR3 DNA: TGTGCCAGCAGCTTAGATGCGCGGGCTCCCTCTGGAAACACCATATATTTT. This chain connects TRBV11-3 to TRBJ1-3, with D unclear. The CDR3 consists of 17 residues. From germline, CDR1 is SGHNT and CDR2 YENEEA. V was shortened by 0 bases and J by 0 bases, with 12 bases between the two germline ends.

The genes are TRBV13 and TRBJ2-5, with 7 bases lining up with TRBD2. This CDR3 contains 15 residues. V shed 4 bases and J 2 bases; nucleotides not matched to a gene: 7. The V gene's germline CDR1 is PRHDT and CDR2 FYEKMQ (reference sequence). CDR3 in DNA: TGTGCCAGCAGCTCCAGGACTAGTAGGCAAGAGACCCAGTACTTC. Translation gives CASSSRTSRQETQYF.

This clone was observed a few times. The rearrangement joins TRBV30 to TRBJ2-6; 8 nucleotides agree with TRBD1. CDR3 length equals 17 residues. Trimming at V came to 3 bases and at J to 2 bases, leaving 9 bases not matched to a gene. Germline V CDR1 and CDR2: GTSNPN, SVGIG (reference sequence). DNA for the CDR3: TGTGCCTGGAGAAGAACAGGGGGAATAGCTGGGGCCAACGTCCTGACTTTC. Translation: CAWRRTGGIAGANVLTF.

The chain carries TRBV27 and TRBJ2-7, with a weak D call TRBD2 (5 bases). CDR3 length equals 13 residues. Looked up from germline, CDR1 is MNHEY and CDR2 is SMNVEV (reference sequence). Between the trimmed V and J ends, which lost 8 bases and 6 bases, there was a span of 17 bases. The CDR3 region is CASSLGVGFEQYF. In DNA form, the CDR3 reads TGTGCCAGCTCCCTGGGAGTTGGGTTCGAGCAGTACTTC.

This clone was detected once. Other nucleotide sequences from this sample produce the same CDR3. This chain links TRBV9 with TRBJ1-5, with D possibly matching TRBD1 (6 bases). CDR3 length: 14 residues. Between the trimmed V and J ends, which lost 3 bases and 1 base, there was a span of 8 bases. Germline V gene data show CDR1 as SGDLS and CDR2 as YYNGEE. This CDR3 is CASSGTASNQPQHF. For the CDR3, the DNA is TGTGCCAGCAGCGGGACAGCCAGCAATCAGCCCCAGCATTTT.

J is TRBJ2-1 and V is TRBV19, with no clear D. V was cut by 0 bases and J by 0 bases, with 9 bases left in between. The CDR3 consists of 16 residues. Germline V gives CDR1 LNHDA, CDR2 SQIVND (reference sequence). CDR3 protein: CASSIDAASSYNEQFF. CDR3 coding DNA: TGTGCCAGTAGTATAGATGCCGCGAGCTCCTACAATGAGCAGTTCTTC.

The gene calls are TRBV11-2 and TRBJ2-4; tentative D call: TRBD2 (5 bases). Germline lookup yields CDR1 SGHAT and CDR2 FQNNGV. This CDR3 has 14 residues. Trimming shortened V by 1 base and J by 6 bases, and 10 bases separated the two germline ends. CDR3 loop: CASSLAGLINIQYF. The CDR3 coding sequence is TGTGCCAGCAGCTTAGCTGGACTGATAAACATTCAGTACTTC.

The DNA of the CDR3 is TGTGCCAGCTTTGGGACTAGCGGGAGCTACGAGCAGTACTTC. Translated, it gives CASFGTSGSYEQYF. The rearrangement uses TRBV2 and TRBJ2-7; 14 bases are shared with TRBD2. J was trimmed by 3 bases and V by 8 bases; bases with no gene match: 3. There are 14 residues in the CDR3. Germline loops: CDR1 SNHLY, CDR2 FYNNEI.

This chain links TRBV2 with TRBJ1-1, with a weak D call TRBD1 (5 bases). Trimming left V 4 bases short and J 1 base short, with 10 bases between. Germline loops: CDR1 SNHLY, CDR2 FYNNEI. The CDR3 is made up of 14 amino acids. In DNA, the CDR3 is TGTGCCAGCAGTGGACAGTTGGGGAACACTGAAGCTTTCTTT. Translating gives CASSGQLGNTEAFF.

The V gene is TRBV5-8, the J gene TRBJ2-7; the match to TRBD1 covers 10 bases. The CDR3 extends over 15 amino acids. The germline V gene has CDR1 SGHTS and CDR2 YDEGEE. V lost 3 bases to trimming and J lost 1 base; unmatched junction nucleotides: 4. CDR3 loop: CASSSPGQGSYEQYF. DNA of the CDR3: TGTGCCAGCAGCTCCCCGGGACAGGGGTCCTACGAGCAGTACTTC.

The chain combines TRBV28 with TRBJ1-2; D gene ambiguous. The CDR3 extends over 16 amino acids. V shed 4 bases and J shed 8 bases, with 23 bases lying between them. The germline gives CDR1 MDHEN, CDR2 SYDVKM. CDR3 DNA sequence: TGTGCCAGCAGTTCGAACGCCGGGATGCTGCCTCGGGGCTACACCTTC. It codes for CASSSNAGMLPRGYTF.

The J gene is TRBJ1-1, the V gene TRBV7-8; 8 nucleotides agree with TRBD1. V lost 5 bases to trimming and J lost 0 bases; unmatched junction nucleotides: 2. CDR1 is SGHVS and CDR2 is FQNEAQ in the germline V gene. The CDR3 has 14 amino acids. CDR3 residues: CASSRDRMNTEAFF. In DNA, the CDR3 is TGTGCCAGCAGCCGGGACAGGATGAACACTGAAGCTTTCTTT.

The chain recombines TRBV7-9 with TRBJ2-2; 8 bases agree with TRBD1. The trim removed 8 bases at V and 5 bases at J, leaving 4 bases unmatched. The CDR3 has 13 residues. CDR1 is SEHNR, CDR2 FQNEAQ, per germline (reference sequence). The CDR3 nucleotides are TGTGCCAGCGGGGGACAGGTGACCGGGGAGCTGTTTTTT. It codes for CASGGQVTGELFF.

The V and J genes are TRBV9 and TRBJ1-1; TRBD1 matches 9 bases. The CDR3 spans 15 residues. V dropped 4 bases and J dropped 1; count of bases not matched to a gene: 5. The germline CDR1 and CDR2 sequences are SGDLS and YYNGEE. The CDR3 spells CASSKWGQGNTEAFF. The CDR3 nucleotides read TGTGCCAGCAGCAAATGGGGACAGGGGAACACTGAAGCTTTCTTT.

The chain employs TRBV4-1 and TRBJ1-3; the D gene is possibly TRBD1 (6 bases). The V end lost 4 bases, the J end lost 3 bases, and 19 bases lay between the germline ends. Germline V gives CDR1 MGHRA, CDR2 YSYEKL. The CDR3 has 17 residues. The CDR3 DNA follows: TGCGCCAGCAGCCCCCGGGGGGCTAGGGACGGTGGAAACACCATATATTTT. Translated: CASSPRGARDGGNTIYF.

The gene calls are TRBV28 and TRBJ1-5, with D possibly TRBD1 on 5 matching bases. The CDR3 has 14 residues. Germline loops: CDR1 MDHEN, CDR2 SYDVKM. V was pared by 6 bases and J by 5 bases, with 14 bases between. CDR3: CASREPTVYQPQHF. The CDR3 nucleotides are TGTGCCAGCAGGGAACCGACAGTTTATCAGCCCCAGCATTTT.

The rearrangement joins TRBV7-9 to TRBJ1-1, with D possibly matching TRBD1 (5 bases). Trimming cost V 5 bases and J 11 bases, with 24 bases left between them. This CDR3 spans 15 amino acids. CDR1 and CDR2 from the germline V gene are SEHNR and FQNEAQ (reference sequence). The CDR3 DNA sequence: TGTGCCAGCAGCGGACCCGCTTTGACAGAGGATTCCGCTTTCTTT. Translation: CASSGPALTEDSAFF.

Here the CDR3 reads CASSQDIGGRETQYF. DNA of the CDR3: TGTGCCAGCAGCCAAGATATCGGGGGGCGAGAGACCCAGTACTTC. J is TRBJ2-5 and V is TRBV14, with a possible D match to TRBD2 (7 bases). Germline values: CDR1 SGHDN, CDR2 FVKESK. The CDR3 consists of 15 residues. V was pared by 0 bases and J by 4 bases, with 12 bases between.

The chain joins TRBV28 to TRBJ2-1, with a weak D call TRBD2 (6 bases). The V end was cut by 5 bases, the J end by 9 bases, with 17 bases between. Per germline, CDR1 MDHEN and CDR2 SYDVKM. The CDR3 covers 14 residues. The CDR3 DNA sequence: TGTGCCAGCAGTCTCGGAAGGCGGGAAGGTGAGCAGTTCTTC. This encodes CASSLGRREGEQFF.

The chain has TRBV25-1 and TRBJ1-4, with TRBD1 identical over 9 bases. The CDR3 sequence is 17 residues long. Losses at the gene ends were 8 bases for V and 0 bases for J; bases not matched to a gene: 10. Germline loops: CDR1 MGHDK, CDR2 SYGVNS. CDR3 in amino acids: CASSGTGPVATNEKLFF. The CDR3 DNA reads as TGTGCCAGCTCCGGGACAGGGCCTGTTGCAACTAATGAAAAACTGTTTTTT. The whole variable domain, remainder taken from reference TRBV25-1 and TRBJ1-4, is EADIYQTPRYLVIGTGKKITLECSQTMGHDKMYWYQQDPGMELHLIHYSYGVNSTEKGDLSSESTVSRIRTEHFPLTLESARPSHTSQYLCASSGTGPVATNEKLFFGSGTQLSVL.

The chain couples TRBV5-1 to TRBJ1-3; D not resolved. V was shortened by 4 bases and J by 4 bases, with 12 bases between the two germline ends. CDR3 length: 14 residues. Germline CDR1 and CDR2: SGHRS and YFSETQ. The CDR3 loop reads CASSRWPAGNTIYF. The DNA of the CDR3 is TGCGCCAGCAGCCGGTGGCCAGCGGGAAACACCATATATTTT.

The V call is TRBV7-9, the J call TRBJ2-3; 7 bases align to TRBD2. V shed 0 bases and J 3 bases; nucleotides not matched to a gene: 6. The CDR3 runs to 16 residues. Germline V CDR1 and CDR2: SEHNR, FQNEAQ (reference sequence). The CDR3 protein is CASSLARASGTDTQYF. DNA for the CDR3: TGTGCCAGCAGCTTAGCGCGGGCTAGCGGAACAGATACGCAGTATTTT.

There are a few counts of this clone. CDR3 sequence reads: CASSIGTGDEKLFF. The CDR3 DNA follows: TGTGCCAGCAGCATCGGGACAGGGGATGAAAAACTGTTTTTT. This chain links TRBV7-9 with TRBJ1-4; 10 bases match TRBD1. CDR1 is SEHNR and CDR2 is FQNEAQ in the germline V gene (reference sequence). The CDR3 length is 14 residues. Trimming cost V 5 bases and J 6 bases; bases outside gene matches: 3.

This chain links TRBV13 with TRBJ2-7; TRBD2 agrees at 8 bases. The V and J ends lost 6 bases and 6 bases, in that order; junction bases with no gene match: 7. Germline values: CDR1 PRHDT, CDR2 FYEKMQ (reference sequence). The CDR3 extends over 13 amino acids. The CDR3 region has the DNA TGTGCCAGCAGGGGGACTAGTCACTCCGAGCAGTACTTC. It is translated as CASRGTSHSEQYF.

The CDR3 is CASSLQVGDTEAFF. The CDR3 bases are TGCGCCAGCAGCTTGCAGGTAGGGGACACTGAAGCTTTCTTT. The chain links TRBV5-1 to TRBJ1-1, with D perhaps TRBD1 (5 bases). V lost 1 base and J 3 bases, leaving 10 bases between the germline ends. Germline CDR1 is SGHRS and CDR2 is YFSETQ. This CDR3 comprises 14 residues.

The rearrangement joins TRBV7-6 to TRBJ2-7, with 12 bases aligning to TRBD2. The CDR3 consists of 14 residues. Germline CDR1 reads SGHVS; CDR2 reads FNYEAQ. V trimming: 5 bases; J trimming: 4 bases; junction bases outside the gene matches: 3. CDR3 in DNA: TGTGCCAGCAGCGTGACTAGCGGGGGTTACGAGCAGTACTTC. This sequence encodes CASSVTSGGYEQYF.

The chain carries TRBV5-8 and TRBJ2-7; D possibly corresponds to TRBD2 (6 bases). Germline V CDR1 and CDR2: SGHTS, YDEGEE. The germline V and J ends were trimmed by 2 bases and 5 bases, with 11 bases remaining between them. This CDR3 spans 13 amino acids. The CDR3 region has the DNA TGTGCCAGCAGCTTTGCAGGCGGGGACGAGCAGTACTTC. Its translation: CASSFAGGDEQYF.

The chain carries TRBV5-8 and TRBJ2-7, with D unclear. The CDR3 runs 14 residues. Trimming shortened V by 4 bases and J by 0 bases, and 11 bases separated the two germline ends. In germline, CDR1 is SGHTS, CDR2 YDEGEE. The CDR3 sequence is CASSLGPSSYEQYF. The CDR3 DNA follows: TGTGCCAGCAGCCTCGGTCCTAGCTCCTACGAGCAGTACTTC.

This clone has just a few counts. V and J are TRBV4-1 and TRBJ1-5, with D unclear. V lost 1 base and J lost 0, with 7 bases in between. There are 15 residues in the CDR3. CDR1 and CDR2 (germline): MGHRA, YSYEKL. The CDR3 loop reads CASSQGKHSNQPQHF. In nucleotides, the CDR3 is TGCGCCAGCAGCCAAGGTAAACATAGCAATCAGCCCCAGCATTTT.

This clone was seen more than once but under ten times. This CDR3 is also generated by other DNA sequences in the sample. The gene calls are TRBV5-6 and TRBJ2-7, with 7 bases identical to TRBD1. The CDR3 has 13 amino acids. The V and J ends lost 0 bases and 3 bases, in that order; junction bases with no gene match: 0. Germline CDR1 reads SGHDT; CDR2 reads YYEEEE. The CDR3 sequence is CASSLGTGYEQYF. The CDR3 nucleotides are TGTGCCAGCAGCTTGGGGACAGGCTACGAGCAGTACTTC.

The gene calls are TRBV30 and TRBJ2-7; D is possibly TRBD2 (5 bases). Trimming removed 0 bases from V and 3 bases from J, with 12 bases in between. CDR3 length: 14 residues. Germline CDR1 is GTSNPN and CDR2 is SVGIG (reference sequence). Here the CDR3 reads CAWSVLHGGYEQYF. Here the CDR3 DNA reads TGTGCCTGGAGTGTACTGCACGGAGGCTACGAGCAGTACTTC.